This is a list of T cell receptor beta chains from one sample in a study of T cell responses to AZD1222 COVID-19 vaccine. Using immunoSEQ multiplex PCR, the repertoire was profiled, and TCRdb retains in-frame clones only, with some absent. Here the sample spans roughly 80,000 clones, more than 75% being singletons. The specimen was peripheral blood, collected on day 0 of MenACWY control vaccination. These receptor sequences come from an adult in good health. CDR3s include the opening cysteine and the closing phenylalanine or tryptophan. Fields, in order: V gene, CDR3 protein.

v_gene: TRBV6-5; CDR3aa: CASSYSSTGGWNEQFF
v_gene: TRBV7-2; CDR3aa: CASSLRLAFSYEQYF
v_gene: TRBV4-1; CDR3aa: CASSQAPPQWEGYEQYF
v_gene: TRBV19; CDR3aa: CASSIDSLIGNQPQHF
v_gene: TRBV2; CDR3aa: CASSESGQSYGYTF
v_gene: TRBV12-3/TRBV12-4; CDR3aa: CASSLAENTEAFF
v_gene: TRBV27; CDR3aa: CASSLGSVFTEAFF
v_gene: TRBV24-1; CDR3aa: CATSDVNTGELFF
v_gene: TRBV18; CDR3aa: CASSGDPFSPLHF
v_gene: TRBV7-2; CDR3aa: CASSNWAGGYTF
v_gene: TRBV3-1/TRBV3-2; CDR3aa: CASSHRPGFSSYNEQFF
v_gene: TRBV5-1; CDR3aa: CASRGKLNSYEQYF
v_gene: TRBV28; CDR3aa: CASIQGYNQPQHF
v_gene: TRBV7-9; CDR3aa: CASSFTFTSGANVLTF
v_gene: TRBV6-5; CDR3aa: CASSFWAGQGTYEQYF
v_gene: TRBV24-1; CDR3aa: CATSQGNGDTEAFF
v_gene: TRBV19; CDR3aa: CASSFRSNQPQHF
v_gene: TRBV5-5; CDR3aa: CASSLITGSGELFF
v_gene: TRBV6-6; CDR3aa: CASSPRGADYGYTF
v_gene: TRBV28; CDR3aa: CASSPGQGNYGYTF
v_gene: TRBV10-3; CDR3aa: CAISGEPTGLTNYGYTF
v_gene: TRBV28; CDR3aa: CASSKRMNTEAFF
v_gene: TRBV6-5; CDR3aa: CASSSRDRGSYEQYF
v_gene: TRBV3-1/TRBV3-2; CDR3aa: CASSRGWEKLFF
v_gene: TRBV2; CDR3aa: CASDQISTGNEQYF
v_gene: TRBV2; CDR3aa: CASSEGTGSYNEQFF
v_gene: TRBV19; CDR3aa: CASRGQANTEAFF
v_gene: TRBV27; CDR3aa: CASRLRQGGTSYQPQHF
v_gene: TRBV19; CDR3aa: CASKGTSDYNEQFF
v_gene: TRBV6-2/TRBV6-3; CDR3aa: CASSDTSLAWDDEQFF
v_gene: TRBV6-6; CDR3aa: CASSPGHPNQPQHF
v_gene: TRBV18; CDR3aa: CASSLDRGDEKLFF
v_gene: TRBV11-2; CDR3aa: CASSPIYPGTEAFF
v_gene: TRBV9; CDR3aa: CASSVDGGTYNEQFF
v_gene: TRBV27; CDR3aa: CASSPQGKGEKLFF
v_gene: TRBV30; CDR3aa: CAAQSFTEAFF
v_gene: TRBV30; CDR3aa: CAWSVLANTEAFF
v_gene: TRBV19; CDR3aa: CASSITQGSRETQYF
v_gene: TRBV7-2; CDR3aa: CASSTEGGSSYEQYF
v_gene: TRBV5-8; CDR3aa: CASSLGVGTTGELFF
v_gene: TRBV7-8; CDR3aa: CASSSRGGGGDTQYF
v_gene: TRBV4-3; CDR3aa: CASSQGTTAGAYNEQFF
v_gene: TRBV27; CDR3aa: CASSFRAGTGVPGELFF
v_gene: TRBV23-1; CDR3aa: CASSHPTGEETQYF
v_gene: TRBV27; CDR3aa: CASSPQGGSEAFF
v_gene: TRBV2; CDR3aa: CASSELNTLNTEAFF
v_gene: TRBV5-6; CDR3aa: CASSLEPANSPLHF
v_gene: TRBV3-1/TRBV3-2; CDR3aa: CASSQGPNTEAFF
v_gene: TRBV11-2; CDR3aa: CASSFGSSNEKLFF
v_gene: TRBV19; CDR3aa: CASSMVTGVSYEQYF